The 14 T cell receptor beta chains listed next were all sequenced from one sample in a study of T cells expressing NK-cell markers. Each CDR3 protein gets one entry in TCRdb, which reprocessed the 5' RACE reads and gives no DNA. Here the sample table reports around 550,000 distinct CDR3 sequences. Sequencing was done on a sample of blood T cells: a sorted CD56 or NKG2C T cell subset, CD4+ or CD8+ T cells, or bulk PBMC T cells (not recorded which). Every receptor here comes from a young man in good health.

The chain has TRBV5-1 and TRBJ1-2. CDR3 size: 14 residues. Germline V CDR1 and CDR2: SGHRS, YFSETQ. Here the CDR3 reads CASSLGTANYGYTF.

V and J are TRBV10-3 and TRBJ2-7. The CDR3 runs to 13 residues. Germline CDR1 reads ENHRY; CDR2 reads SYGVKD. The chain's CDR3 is CAIMSDRAYEQYF.

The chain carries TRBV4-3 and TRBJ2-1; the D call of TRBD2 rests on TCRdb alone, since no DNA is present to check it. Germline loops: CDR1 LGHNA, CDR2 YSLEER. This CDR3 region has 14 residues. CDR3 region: CASSTERGWNEQFF.

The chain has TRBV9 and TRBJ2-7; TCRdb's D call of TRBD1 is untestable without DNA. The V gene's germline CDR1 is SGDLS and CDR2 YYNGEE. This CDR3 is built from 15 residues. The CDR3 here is CASSGGGQGGGEQYF.

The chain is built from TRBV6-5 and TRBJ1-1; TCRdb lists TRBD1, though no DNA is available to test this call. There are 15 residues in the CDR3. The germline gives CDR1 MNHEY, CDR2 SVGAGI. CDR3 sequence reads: CASSYSGQRNTEAFF.

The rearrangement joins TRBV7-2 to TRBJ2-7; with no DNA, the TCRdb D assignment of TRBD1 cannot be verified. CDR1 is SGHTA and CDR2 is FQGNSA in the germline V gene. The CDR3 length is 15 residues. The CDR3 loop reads CASSLDRTETYEQYF.

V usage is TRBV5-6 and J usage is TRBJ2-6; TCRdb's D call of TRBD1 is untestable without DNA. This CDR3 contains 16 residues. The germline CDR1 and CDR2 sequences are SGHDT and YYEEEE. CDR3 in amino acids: CASRRQGASGANVLTF. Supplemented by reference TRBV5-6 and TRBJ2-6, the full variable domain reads DAGVTQSPTHLIKTRGQQVTLRCSPKSGHDTVSWYQQALGQGPQFIFQYYEEEERQRGNFPDRFSGHQFPNYSSELNVNALLLGDSALYLCASRRQGASGANVLTFGAGSRLTVL.

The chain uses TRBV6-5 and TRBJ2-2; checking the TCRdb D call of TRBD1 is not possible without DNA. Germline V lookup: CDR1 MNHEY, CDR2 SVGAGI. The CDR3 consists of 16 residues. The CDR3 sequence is CASSSQGGAGTGELFF.

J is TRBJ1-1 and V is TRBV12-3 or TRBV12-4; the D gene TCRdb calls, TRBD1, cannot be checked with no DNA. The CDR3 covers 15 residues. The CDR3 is CASREHDRGDTEAFF.

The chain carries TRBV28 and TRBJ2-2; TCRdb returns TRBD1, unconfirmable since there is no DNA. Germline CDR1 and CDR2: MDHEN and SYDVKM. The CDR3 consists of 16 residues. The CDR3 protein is CASSNGQAVNTGELFF. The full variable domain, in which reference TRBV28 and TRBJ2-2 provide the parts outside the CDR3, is DVKVTQSSRYLVKRTGEKVFLECVQDMDHENMFWYRQDPGLGLRLIYFSYDVKMKEKGDIPEGYSVSREKKERFSLILESASTNQTSMYLCASSNGQAVNTGELFFGEGSRLTVL.

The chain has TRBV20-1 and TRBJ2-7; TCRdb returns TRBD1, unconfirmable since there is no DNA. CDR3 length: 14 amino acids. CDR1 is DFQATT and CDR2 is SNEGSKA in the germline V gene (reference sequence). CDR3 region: CSASTSNAGDEQYF.

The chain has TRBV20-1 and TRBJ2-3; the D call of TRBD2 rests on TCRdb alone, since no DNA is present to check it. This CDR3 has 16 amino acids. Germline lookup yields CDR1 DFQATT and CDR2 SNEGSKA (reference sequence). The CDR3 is CSALLWLFAPPDTQYF.

This chain's CDR3 is CASRGGSSYNSPLHF. This chain joins TRBV7-2 and TRBJ1-6; TCRdb proposes TRBD1, but this gene call is untestable without DNA. Germline-derived CDR1 and CDR2 are SGHTA and FQGNSA. This CDR3 is 15 amino acids long.

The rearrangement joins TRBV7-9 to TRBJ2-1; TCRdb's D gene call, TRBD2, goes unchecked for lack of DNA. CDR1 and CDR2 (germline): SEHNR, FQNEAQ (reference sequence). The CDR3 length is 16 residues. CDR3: CASSPGGITFGNEQFF.